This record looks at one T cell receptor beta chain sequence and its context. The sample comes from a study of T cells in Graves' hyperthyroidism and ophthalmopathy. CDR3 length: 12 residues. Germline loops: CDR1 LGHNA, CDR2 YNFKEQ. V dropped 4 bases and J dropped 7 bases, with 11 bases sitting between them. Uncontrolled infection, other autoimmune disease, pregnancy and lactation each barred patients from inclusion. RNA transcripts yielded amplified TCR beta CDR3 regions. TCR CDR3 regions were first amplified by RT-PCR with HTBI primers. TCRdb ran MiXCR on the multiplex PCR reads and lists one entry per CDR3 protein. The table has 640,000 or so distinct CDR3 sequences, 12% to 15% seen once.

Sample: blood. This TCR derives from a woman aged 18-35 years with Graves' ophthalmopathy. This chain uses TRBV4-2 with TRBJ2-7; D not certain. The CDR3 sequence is CASSLTVDEQYF. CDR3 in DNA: TGTGCCAGCAGCCTAACGGTGGATGAGCAGTACTTC.